The 30 T cell receptor beta chains reported below all come from one sample, sequenced in a study of regulatory T cells. Amplification used 52 TRBV primers and 13 TRBJ primers. Data came from immunoSEQ multiplex PCR; TCRdb stores just in-frame clones and leaves some out. The sample has tens of thousands of clones, over 85% seen once. The specimen sequenced was CD8+ T cells sorted from blood. These receptors were taken from a child aged 2-15 years with CD3G deficiency.

The V and J genes are TRBV28 and TRBJ1-5; tentative D call: TRBD1 (6 bases). The CDR3 totals 16 residues. CDR1 and CDR2 from the germline V gene are MDHEN and SYDVKM. Trimming shortened V by 3 bases and J by 5 bases, and 17 bases separated the two germline ends. CDR3 coding DNA: TGTGCCAGCAGTTTGGCCCAACAGGGTATCGATCAGCCCCAGCATTTT. This translates into CASSLAQQGIDQPQHF.

This clone was picked up one time. The rearrangement joins TRBV28 to TRBJ1-2, with a possible D match to TRBD1 (5 bases). Per germline, CDR1 MDHEN and CDR2 SYDVKM. The CDR3 totals 14 residues. V lost 6 bases to trimming and J lost 0 bases, with 11 bases between them. The CDR3 DNA reads as TGTGCCAGCAGGGGGCCTGGAGCTAACTATGGCTACACCTTC. The encoded protein is CASRGPGANYGYTF.

The V gene is TRBV19, the J gene TRBJ2-2, with D tentatively TRBD2 (6 bases). The CDR3 totals 16 residues. The germline V and J ends were trimmed by 3 bases and 4 bases, with 15 bases remaining between them. Germline lookup yields CDR1 LNHDA and CDR2 SQIVND (reference sequence). The CDR3 DNA is TGTGCCAGTAGTATCGCAGCGGGTTCGAGCACCGGGGAGCTGTTTTTT. It yields the protein CASSIAAGSSTGELFF.

The chain links TRBV13 to TRBJ2-3; D not resolved. CDR3 length equals 15 residues. Germline V lookup: CDR1 PRHDT, CDR2 FYEKMQ (reference sequence). V was cut by 2 bases and J by 3 bases, with 12 bases left in between. The CDR3 region is CASSLSPSATDTQYF. The DNA of the CDR3 is TGTGCCAGCAGCTTATCTCCTTCGGCAACAGATACGCAGTATTTT.

The V gene is TRBV19, the J gene TRBJ2-1; weak D call: TRBD2 (6 bases). The V end lost 1 base, the J end lost 0 bases, and 7 bases lay between the germline ends. Germline-derived CDR1 and CDR2 are LNHDA and SQIVND (reference sequence). The CDR3 length is 15 residues. As DNA, the CDR3 is TGTGCCAGTAGTATAGCGGGAGCCTCCTACAATGAGCAGTTCTTC. Encoded protein: CASSIAGASYNEQFF.

The genes are TRBV27 and TRBJ1-2; a weak D match, TRBD1 (6 bases). Per germline, CDR1 MNHEY and CDR2 SMNVEV (reference sequence). Trimming left V 2 bases short and J 7 bases short, with 8 bases between. The CDR3 is 12 residues long. The chain's CDR3 is CASSLGGSGYTF. The CDR3, as DNA: TGTGCCAGCAGTTTAGGGGGCTCTGGCTACACCTTC.

This chain joins TRBV28 and TRBJ2-3; 7 positions match TRBD2. Germline assignment: CDR1 MDHEN and CDR2 SYDVKM. J gave up 4 bases and V 5 bases, and 18 bases lay outside the gene matches. This CDR3 has 18 amino acids. The CDR3 coding sequence is TGTGCCAGCAGTCCTTCCGCCCCGGGACTAAAACTTGCAGATACGCAGTATTTT. It specifies CASSPSAPGLKLADTQYF.

This clone has just one count. The gene calls are TRBV28 and TRBJ2-7, with D perhaps assigned TRBD1 or TRBD2 (5 bases each). Trimming removed 7 bases at V and 7 bases at J, with 17 bases between. The CDR3 spans 13 residues. From germline, CDR1 is MDHEN and CDR2 SYDVKM. The CDR3 DNA follows: TGTGCCAGCACCCTGACTACGGGGCGGGAGCAGTACTTC. Its protein is CASTLTTGREQYF. Full variable domain (remainder filled in from reference TRBV28 and TRBJ2-7): DVKVTQSSRYLVKRTGEKVFLECVQDMDHENMFWYRQDPGLGLRLIYFSYDVKMKEKGDIPEGYSVSREKKERFSLILESASTNQTSMYLCASTLTTGREQYFGPGTRLTVT.

The chain recombines TRBV7-9 with TRBJ2-1; the D is unclear. Trimming cost V 5 bases and J 8 bases, with 10 bases left between them. The CDR3 covers 12 residues. Germline values: CDR1 SEHNR, CDR2 FQNEAQ (reference sequence). In DNA, the CDR3 is TGTGCCAGCAGCCCCACACGAGATGAGCAGTTCTTC. It yields the protein CASSPTRDEQFF.

CDR3 sequence (DNA): TGTGCCAGTAGTAAGAGCGGGAGCCCCTACAATGAGCAGTTCTTC. It encodes CASSKSGSPYNEQFF. V is TRBV19 and J is TRBJ2-1, with TRBD2 matching 8 bases. The trim removed 4 bases at V and 2 bases at J, leaving 4 bases unmatched. The CDR3 runs to 15 residues. Germline values: CDR1 LNHDA, CDR2 SQIVND (reference sequence).

This chain joins TRBV28 and TRBJ1-5; TRBD1 is a possible D gene (5 bases). The CDR3 is made up of 16 amino acids. V was trimmed by 4 bases and J by 2 bases, leaving 15 bases between them. Germline assignment: CDR1 MDHEN and CDR2 SYDVKM. This CDR3 is CASSSWVMGGNQPQHF. The CDR3 nucleotides are TGTGCCAGCAGTTCCTGGGTGATGGGGGGCAATCAGCCCCAGCATTTT.

The CDR3 coding sequence is TGTGCCAGCAGTTTATTGGACAGGGGCGGAGATACGCAGTATTTT. Its protein is CASSLLDRGGDTQYF. The genes are TRBV27 and TRBJ2-3; 9 nucleotides line up with TRBD1. The CDR3 runs to 15 residues. Germline V gene data show CDR1 as MNHEY and CDR2 as SMNVEV (reference sequence). The junction had 4 bases not matched to a gene; V was cut back by 1 base and J by 5 bases.

V and J are TRBV13 and TRBJ2-3, with D perhaps TRBD1 (6 bases). The germline gives CDR1 PRHDT, CDR2 FYEKMQ (reference sequence). The CDR3 covers 14 residues. V lost 5 bases to trimming and J lost 5 bases, with 14 bases between them. The CDR3 sequence is CASSRRGGGDTQYF. DNA for the CDR3: TGTGCCAGCAGCCGCAGGGGTGGTGGAGATACGCAGTATTTT.

This clone is a singleton in its sample. The rearrangement links TRBV19 to TRBJ2-6, with 7 bases that match TRBD1. The CDR3 extends over 17 amino acids. The J segment lost 1 base and the V segment lost 5 bases, leaving 8 bases of the junction unmatched. From germline, CDR1 is LNHDA and CDR2 SQIVND (reference sequence). CDR3 nucleotides: TGTGCCAGTAGTGCCCGGGACAGTTCTTCTGGGGCCAACGTCCTGACTTTC. Translating gives CASSARDSSSGANVLTF.

This rearrangement joins TRBV6-1 to TRBJ2-3; a possible D gene is TRBD1 (7 bases). The CDR3 extends over 14 amino acids. Germline CDR1 and CDR2: MNHNS and SASEGT. Trimming removed 6 bases at V and 2 bases at J, with 12 bases between. CDR3 sequence reads: CASSQGGNTDTQYF. The CDR3 DNA sequence: TGTGCCAGCAGCCAGGGGGGAAACACAGATACGCAGTATTTT.

The gene calls are TRBV19 and TRBJ1-1; D is possibly TRBD1 (5 bases). V was cut by 3 bases and J by 5 bases, with 10 bases left in between. The germline gives CDR1 LNHDA, CDR2 SQIVND (reference sequence). The CDR3 has 13 residues. CDR3 sequence: CASSIGGGTEAFF. CDR3 coding DNA: TGTGCCAGTAGTATCGGGGGAGGGACTGAAGCTTTCTTT.

This clone appeared a few times. This chain uses TRBV7-8 with TRBJ2-7, with 8 bases aligning to TRBD2. V shed 5 bases, J shed 3 bases, and the junction held 3 bases outside the gene matches. The CDR3 consists of 13 residues. Per the germline V gene, CDR1 is SGHVS and CDR2 is FQNEAQ. CDR3 nucleotides: TGTGCCAGCAGCATTAGCGGGAACTACGAGCAGTACTTC. Its translation is CASSISGNYEQYF.

The chain is built from TRBV6-1 and TRBJ2-1; D ambiguous. CDR1 and CDR2 from the germline V gene are MNHNS and SASEGT. The CDR3 is 15 residues long. Between the trimmed V and J ends, which lost 10 bases and 2 bases, there was a span of 18 bases. CDR3 in amino acids: CATADPGRPYNEQFF. DNA for the CDR3: TGTGCCACCGCCGACCCCGGCCGCCCCTACAATGAGCAGTTCTTC.

The J gene is TRBJ2-5, the V gene TRBV13; D is unclear. Germline CDR1 reads PRHDT; CDR2 reads FYEKMQ (reference sequence). Trimming took 5 bases from V and 7 from J, leaving 11 bases between them. The CDR3 has 12 amino acids. This CDR3 is CASSAGDRTQYF. As DNA, the CDR3 is TGTGCCAGCAGCGCAGGAGATCGGACCCAGTACTTC.

The chain has TRBV13 and TRBJ2-1; tentatively, D is TRBD2 (6 bases). Germline values: CDR1 PRHDT, CDR2 FYEKMQ (reference sequence). There are 12 residues in the CDR3. The germline V and J ends were trimmed by 6 bases and 7 bases, with 10 bases remaining between them. The CDR3: CASRGDSNEQFF. CDR3 coding DNA: TGTGCCAGCAGAGGGGACTCAAATGAGCAGTTCTTC.

The chain links TRBV28 to TRBJ2-1, with 11 bases lining up with TRBD2. This CDR3 has 14 residues. CDR1 and CDR2 from the germline V gene are MDHEN and SYDVKM. The junction had 2 bases not matched to a gene; V was cut back by 7 bases and J by 3 bases. In DNA form, the CDR3 reads TGTGCCAGCACGCTAGCGGGAGGCTACAATGAGCAGTTCTTC. Residues: CASTLAGGYNEQFF. Supplemented by reference TRBV28 and TRBJ2-1, the full variable domain reads DVKVTQSSRYLVKRTGEKVFLECVQDMDHENMFWYRQDPGLGLRLIYFSYDVKMKEKGDIPEGYSVSREKKERFSLILESASTNQTSMYLCASTLAGGYNEQFFGPGTRLTVL.

This clone was observed a few times. The genes are TRBV28 and TRBJ2-2; the match to TRBD2 covers 10 bases. The V segment lost 6 bases and the J segment 2 bases; nucleotides outside the gene matches: 6. Germline CDR1 MDHEN, CDR2 SYDVKM. The CDR3 spans 16 residues. This chain's CDR3 is CASSTRTSGNTGELFF. As DNA, the CDR3 is TGTGCCAGCAGCACTAGGACTAGCGGAAACACCGGGGAGCTGTTTTTT.

For the CDR3, the DNA is TGTGCCAGCAGCCCCTACGGGGGGGAGGGCCATGAGCAGTTCTTC. Amino acid sequence: CASSPYGGEGHEQFF. The gene calls are TRBV9 and TRBJ2-1, with TRBD2 matching 8 bases. CDR1 SGDLS and CDR2 YYNGEE come from the germline V gene. V was pared by 4 bases and J by 8 bases, with 11 bases of the junction left unmatched. The CDR3 covers 15 residues.

This rearrangement joins TRBV28 to TRBJ2-7, with D maybe TRBD1 (6 bases). The CDR3 has 14 amino acids. Between the trimmed V and J ends, which lost 5 bases and 6 bases, there was a span of 17 bases. The germline gives CDR1 MDHEN, CDR2 SYDVKM. The CDR3 sequence: CASSPRQVLSEQYF. Here the CDR3 DNA reads TGTGCCAGCAGTCCGAGACAGGTGCTGAGCGAGCAGTACTTC.

V gene TRBV28 combines with J gene TRBJ1-1, with TRBD1 matching 7 bases. This CDR3 has 14 amino acids. V was pared by 5 bases and J by 0 bases, with 3 bases of the junction left unmatched. Germline V gene data show CDR1 as MDHEN and CDR2 as SYDVKM. The CDR3 is CASSTTGLNTEAFF. CDR3 coding DNA: TGTGCCAGCAGTACGACAGGGCTGAACACTGAAGCTTTCTTT.

Points on this clone: This same CDR3 is encoded by further DNA sequences in the sample. The chain carries TRBV28 and TRBJ1-1; TRBD1 might be the D (6 bases). This CDR3 contains 14 residues. Deletions cut 6 bases from V and 0 bases from J, with 11 bases between. Germline lookup yields CDR1 MDHEN and CDR2 SYDVKM. For the CDR3, the DNA is TGTGCCAGCAGCTTCACAGGGATGAACACTGAAGCTTTCTTT. Protein sequence: CASSFTGMNTEAFF.

The gene calls are TRBV6-5 and TRBJ1-4, with a possible D match to TRBD1 (5 bases). The germline gives CDR1 MNHEY, CDR2 SVGAGI. The ends were cut back, 11 bases at V and 7 bases at J, with 17 bases in the middle. The CDR3 length is 13 residues. The CDR3 region has the DNA TGTGCCGTCAACACCACGGGGGGTGAAAAACTGTTTTTT. This gives the protein CAVNTTGGEKLFF.

A single count supports this clone. The chain has TRBV28 and TRBJ2-7; 9 bases line up with TRBD1. The V gene's germline CDR1 is MDHEN and CDR2 SYDVKM. V shed 4 bases, J shed 4 bases, and the junction held 8 bases outside the gene matches. This CDR3 region has 15 residues. CDR3 DNA sequence: TGTGCCAGCAGTTCTGCCGGGACAGGGAATTACGAGCAGTACTTC. Protein sequence: CASSSAGTGNYEQYF.

The CDR3 DNA reads TGTGCCAGCAGTGTTGACAGGGGTCTCTACGAGCAGTACTTC. Its protein product is CASSVDRGLYEQYF. The chain has TRBV6-1 and TRBJ2-7, with 8 bases identical to TRBD1. CDR3 size: 14 residues. Unmatched junction bases numbered 5, after V lost 4 bases and J lost 3 bases. The V gene's germline CDR1 is MNHNS and CDR2 SASEGT.

The genes are TRBV10-3 and TRBJ2-1, with TRBD1 as a possible D gene (5 bases). Germline loops: CDR1 ENHRY, CDR2 SYGVKD. The V end lost 0 bases, the J end lost 1 base, and 10 bases lay between the germline ends. The CDR3 is 16 residues long. The CDR3 DNA is TGTGCCATCAGTGAGTCGATGGCAGGGTCCTACAATGAGCAGTTCTTC. Amino acid sequence: CAISESMAGSYNEQFF.